This entry lists 24 T cell receptor beta chains sequenced from one sample in a study of shared clonotypes between healthy human individuals. CD45RO-negative, CCR7-positively selected cells formed the naive CD8 fraction, excluding terminally differentiated effector memory CD45RA+ cells. Measured with immunoSEQ multiplex PCR; TCRdb has only the in-frame clones, and not every one. In the table there are under 2,000,000 clones, just under 95% of which are singletons. What was sequenced was naive CD8+ T cells sorted from blood. All receptors come from a young man in good health.

The genes are TRBV5-4 and TRBJ1-1; no clear D gene. The CDR3 sequence is 13 residues long. Germline V gene sequence: CDR1 SGHNT, CDR2 YYREEE (reference sequence). V lost 4 bases and J 6 bases, leaving 13 bases between the germline ends. Here the CDR3 reads CASSPEIPAEAFF. CDR3 DNA sequence: TGTGCCAGCAGCCCGGAAATCCCGGCTGAAGCTTTCTTT.

The chain couples TRBV7-9 to TRBJ2-2; D is tentatively TRBD1 or TRBD2 (6 bases each). The V end lost 5 bases, the J end lost 4 bases, and 17 bases lay between the germline ends. Germline CDR1 is SEHNR and CDR2 is FQNEAQ (reference sequence). There are 16 residues in the CDR3. This CDR3 reads CASSPGPEGGTGELFF. The CDR3 DNA reads as TGTGCCAGCAGCCCCGGACCTGAGGGGGGCACCGGGGAGCTGTTTTTT.

The J gene is TRBJ2-1, the V gene TRBV2, with a weak D call TRBD2 (6 bases). V was shortened by 2 bases and J by 7 bases, with 27 bases between the two germline ends. Looked up from germline, CDR1 is SNHLY and CDR2 is FYNNEI. This CDR3 has 19 amino acids. The CDR3 DNA sequence: TGTGCCAGCAGTGAAAATGACAGTCCGGGACTTAGACTATTGAATGAGCAGTTCTTC. Its translation: CASSENDSPGLRLLNEQFF.

This clone was observed once. This chain links TRBV6-5 with TRBJ2-3; possibly TRBD1 for D (5 bases). V lost 5 bases and J 0 bases, leaving 6 bases between the germline ends. The CDR3 is made up of 13 amino acids. Germline V lookup: CDR1 MNHEY, CDR2 SVGAGI. CDR3 nucleotides: TGTGCCAGCAGTAAGGGGAGCACAGATACGCAGTATTTT. This translates into CASSKGSTDTQYF.

The chain links TRBV7-2 to TRBJ2-3; D is possibly TRBD1 (6 bases). Germline V lookup: CDR1 SGHTA, CDR2 FQGNSA. Trimming shortened V by 6 bases and J by 3 bases, and 16 bases separated the two germline ends. CDR3 length: 15 residues. This CDR3 is CASRGAGVRTDTQYF. DNA of the CDR3: TGTGCCAGCAGGGGGGCCGGAGTAAGGACAGATACGCAGTATTTT.

V is TRBV16 and J is TRBJ1-2, with D possibly TRBD1 on 6 matching bases. Trimming shortened V by 0 bases and J by 3 bases, and 11 bases separated the two germline ends. CDR1 and CDR2 (germline): KGHSY, FQNENV. CDR3 length equals 15 residues. CDR3: CASSQSIAGDYGYTF. The CDR3 DNA reads as TGTGCCAGCAGCCAATCGATAGCAGGGGACTATGGCTACACCTTC.

As regards this clone: Other nucleotide sequences from this sample produce the same CDR3. The V and J genes are TRBV5-6 and TRBJ2-7; D ambiguous. The CDR3 loop spans 13 amino acids. Germline CDR1 is SGHDT and CDR2 is YYEEEE. V was trimmed by 0 bases and J by 1 base, leaving 5 bases between them. The DNA for the CDR3 is TGTGCCAGCAGCTTGGATAGATCCTACGAGCAGTACTTC. It yields the protein CASSLDRSYEQYF.

A remark on this clone: At the DNA level, this CDR3 is encoded by other sequences in the same sample as well. The genes are TRBV6-5 and TRBJ2-7, with D tentatively TRBD1 (7 bases). The CDR3 covers 14 residues. Germline-derived CDR1 and CDR2 are MNHEY and SVGAGI. Trimming removed 2 bases from V and 3 bases from J, with 11 bases in between. The CDR3 loop reads CASSYAGQSYEQYF. CDR3 bases: TGTGCCAGCAGTTACGCGGGACAGAGCTACGAGCAGTACTTC.

The chain recombines TRBV7-9 with TRBJ1-1; 9 bases line up with TRBD1. The CDR3 contains 14 residues. J lost 7 bases, V lost 5 bases, and 8 bases had no gene match. Germline loops: CDR1 SEHNR, CDR2 FQNEAQ (reference sequence). The CDR3 protein is CASSPRDRGFEAFF. In nucleotides, the CDR3 is TGTGCCAGCAGCCCCCGCGACAGGGGGTTTGAAGCTTTCTTT.

This rearrangement joins TRBV6-1 to TRBJ2-1; D is tentatively TRBD1 or TRBD2 (7 bases each). V lost 4 bases, J lost 4 bases, and 26 bases lay in between. The CDR3 sequence is 19 residues long. CDR1 and CDR2 from the germline V gene are MNHNS and SASEGT. CDR3 nucleotide sequence: TGTGCCAGCAGTGGTGGGACAGTACCACTGAGGACTAGTTACAATGAGCAGTTCTTC. It yields the protein CASSGGTVPLRTSYNEQFF.

Only one count was recorded for this clone. J is TRBJ2-7 and V is TRBV27; D possibly matches TRBD1 or TRBD2 (5 bases each). CDR3 size: 13 residues. V was cut by 6 bases and J by 7 bases, with 16 bases left in between. Germline values: CDR1 MNHEY, CDR2 SMNVEV (reference sequence). CDR3 sequence reads: CASSPMWDGEQYF. CDR3 DNA sequence: TGTGCCAGCAGCCCCATGTGGGACGGAGAGCAGTACTTC.

The chain combines TRBV27 with TRBJ2-7; 8 bases map to TRBD1. CDR1 is MNHEY, CDR2 SMNVEV, per germline (reference sequence). V was clipped by 3 bases and J by 6 bases; unmatched bases: 7. This CDR3 region has 14 residues. The CDR3 spells CASSFLDRATEQYF. For the CDR3, the DNA is TGTGCCAGCAGTTTTTTGGACAGGGCGACCGAGCAGTACTTC.

The chain combines TRBV28 with TRBJ2-7; D perhaps matches TRBD1 (5 bases). CDR3 size: 17 residues. V gave up 6 bases and J gave up 2 bases, with 23 bases separating them. Germline V gives CDR1 MDHEN, CDR2 SYDVKM. CDR3 region: CASSWGLTSWATYEQYF. The CDR3 nucleotides are TGTGCCAGCAGCTGGGGCCTGACATCCTGGGCTACCTACGAGCAGTACTTC. The entire variable domain, with the rest obtained from reference TRBV28 and TRBJ2-7, is as follows: DVKVTQSSRYLVKRTGEKVFLECVQDMDHENMFWYRQDPGLGLRLIYFSYDVKMKEKGDIPEGYSVSREKKERFSLILESASTNQTSMYLCASSWGLTSWATYEQYFGPGTRLTVT.

Points on this clone: This sample also contains other DNA sequences that code for the same CDR3. This chain uses TRBV9 with TRBJ1-1, with D unresolved. This CDR3 spans 13 amino acids. V was shortened by 0 bases and J by 4 bases, with 7 bases between the two germline ends. Germline loops: CDR1 SGDLS, CDR2 YYNGEE. In nucleotides, the CDR3 is TGTGCCAGCAGCGTAGTCGGCAGCACTGAAGCTTTCTTT. Amino acids: CASSVVGSTEAFF.

This sequence joins TRBV10-1 and TRBJ2-7; 7 nucleotides line up with TRBD2. The trim removed 4 bases at V and 7 bases at J, leaving 10 bases unmatched. Germline CDR1 reads WNHNN; CDR2 reads SYGVQD (reference sequence). The CDR3 totals 14 residues. The CDR3 sequence: CASSASGTSGEQYF. The CDR3 DNA reads TGCGCCAGCAGTGCCAGCGGGACTTCTGGGGAGCAGTACTTC.

This clone has only one observation. The chain has TRBV27 and TRBJ2-2, with D possibly matching TRBD2 (6 bases). The germline V gene has CDR1 MNHEY and CDR2 SMNVEV (reference sequence). The CDR3 loop spans 12 amino acids. The V gene lost 10 bases and the J gene lost 7 bases, with 13 bases spanning the gap. The CDR3 DNA is TGTGCCACCAAGGGAGGACACGGGGAGCTGTTTTTT. It is translated as CATKGGHGELFF.

The J gene is TRBJ1-1, the V gene TRBV7-9, with TRBD1 identical over 9 bases. The CDR3 extends over 17 amino acids. The V segment lost 7 bases and the J segment 1 base; nucleotides outside the gene matches: 13. Germline loops: CDR1 SEHNR, CDR2 FQNEAQ (reference sequence). The CDR3 spells CASTPWATGGRNTEAFF. The DNA for the CDR3 is TGTGCCAGCACCCCCTGGGCGACAGGGGGTAGGAACACTGAAGCTTTCTTT.

This chain connects TRBV5-6 to TRBJ2-5; possibly TRBD1 or TRBD2 for D (6 bases each). V dropped 9 bases and J dropped 3 bases, with 15 bases sitting between them. Germline V gives CDR1 SGHDT, CDR2 YYEEEE. The CDR3 length is 13 residues. The DNA of the CDR3 is TGTGCCACGCATGGAGGGGGTAAAGAGACCCAGTACTTC. Protein: CATHGGGKETQYF.

The CDR3, as DNA: TGCGCCAGCAGCCCTGACAGGGGGTACATGAACACTGAAGCTTTCTTT. Its protein is CASSPDRGYMNTEAFF. The V call is TRBV4-1, the J call TRBJ1-1; 9 bases agree with TRBD1. V trimming: 4 bases; J trimming: 0 bases; junction bases outside the gene matches: 6. From germline, CDR1 is MGHRA and CDR2 YSYEKL. This CDR3 is built from 16 residues.

Note on this clone: Additional DNA sequences in this sample encode the identical CDR3. The chain couples TRBV4-1 to TRBJ2-5; D remains unclear. The CDR3 loop spans 13 amino acids. The V gene lost 2 bases and the J gene lost 4 bases, with 8 bases spanning the gap. Germline CDR1 and CDR2: MGHRA and YSYEKL. For the CDR3, the DNA is TGCGCCAGCAGCCAACGTCTGGGAGAGACCCAGTACTTC. Its protein product is CASSQRLGETQYF.

The CDR3 here is CAGQGGNAYEQYF. The DNA of the CDR3 is TGTGCCGGACAGGGAGGCAATGCCTACGAGCAGTACTTC. V is TRBV6-1 and J is TRBJ2-7; 8 bases align to TRBD1. The V gene's germline CDR1 is MNHNS and CDR2 SASEGT. V shed 11 bases, J shed 2 bases, and the junction held 8 bases outside the gene matches. This CDR3 contains 13 residues.

CDR3 DNA: TGTGCCAGCAGTTCCCGACCAGCGGGAGCTTACAATGAGCAGTTCTTC. It translates to CASSSRPAGAYNEQFF. V usage is TRBV6-5 and J usage is TRBJ2-1; 8 positions match TRBD2. V gave up 4 bases and J gave up 4 bases; unmatched junction bases: 9. The CDR3 has 16 amino acids. Germline V gene lookup returns CDR1 MNHEY and CDR2 SVGAGI.

The chain is built from TRBV28 and TRBJ1-5; D is possibly TRBD1 (6 bases). V was trimmed by 3 bases and J by 3 bases, leaving 12 bases between them. Germline lookup yields CDR1 MDHEN and CDR2 SYDVKM. The CDR3 runs to 15 residues. In nucleotides, the CDR3 is TGTGCCAGCAGTTTTCATGGGGGGCACAATCAGCCCCAGCATTTT. Protein product: CASSFHGGHNQPQHF.

The chain links TRBV4-3 to TRBJ2-7; 7 nucleotides line up with TRBD2. This CDR3 comprises 15 residues. Germline V gene data show CDR1 as LGHNA and CDR2 as YSLEER. The V and J ends lost 4 bases and 2 bases, in that order; junction bases with no gene match: 8. CDR3 residues: CASSLERDGTYEQYF. Here the CDR3 DNA reads TGCGCCAGCAGCCTCGAGCGGGACGGTACCTACGAGCAGTACTTC.